These 18 T cell receptor beta chains originate from one sample sequenced in a study of shared clonotypes between healthy human individuals (dated by TCRdb to the early 2020s). Receptor libraries were prepared by the immunoSEQ multiplex PCR assay. Held by TCRdb, this immuneACCESS table contains in-frame sequences only and omits some clones. Under half of the omission traces to an unresolved V gene where checked; the cause of the rest is unknown. Here the sample has under 750,000 clones; roughly two thirds occur a single time. Approximately 1.7% of the sample is taken by the ten largest. The sequenced sample was memory CD4+ T cells sorted from blood. Sample cell subset or site, as interpreted from the label and publication: CD45RA-negative fraction. Receptor source: a woman in her 30s in good health.

The chain carries TRBV30 and TRBJ1-1; 8 positions agree with TRBD1. The CDR3 extends over 16 amino acids. V shed 0 bases, J shed 0 bases, and the junction held 6 bases outside the gene matches. The germline CDR1 and CDR2 sequences are GTSNPN and SVGIG (reference sequence). The CDR3 DNA follows: TGTGCCTGGAGTGTACGGACAGGGAGCATGAACACTGAAGCTTTCTTT. Protein product: CAWSVRTGSMNTEAFF.

This clone was detected only a few times. The chain has TRBV27 and TRBJ1-2; 8 bases fit TRBD1. Per germline, CDR1 MNHEY and CDR2 SMNVEV (reference sequence). With 5 bases clipped from V and 9 bases from J, the junction kept 11 bases outside the gene matches. The CDR3 extends over 14 amino acids. The CDR3 DNA reads as TGTGCCAGCAGTCCAAGGACAGGGTTGCTTCGCTACACCTTC. It is translated as CASSPRTGLLRYTF.

The chain combines TRBV28 with TRBJ2-1; TRBD2 matches at 7 bases. Germline V gene data show CDR1 as MDHEN and CDR2 as SYDVKM. The CDR3 has 15 amino acids. V lost 6 bases and J lost 6; bases outside the gene matches: 11. CDR3 nucleotide sequence: TGTGCCAGCAGCCTGGGGGGGAGTTATACCAATGAGCAGTTCTTC. Amino acids: CASSLGGSYTNEQFF.

This clone has just one count. The same CDR3 is also encoded by other DNA sequences in this sample. J is TRBJ2-5 and V is TRBV5-1; tentatively, D is TRBD1 or TRBD2 (5 bases each). Germline CDR1 is SGHRS and CDR2 is YFSETQ. The V end lost 4 bases, the J end lost 4 bases, and 11 bases lay between the germline ends. The CDR3 covers 13 residues. CDR3 protein: CASSGGRGETQYF. CDR3 coding DNA: TGCGCCAGCAGCGGGGGTAGGGGAGAGACCCAGTACTTC.

CDR3 protein: CASSLVGSPYNEQFF. The CDR3 DNA follows: TGTGCCAGCAGCTTGGTGGGGTCCCCTTACAATGAGCAGTTCTTC. J is TRBJ2-1 and V is TRBV5-6; no reliable D call. Germline V gives CDR1 SGHDT, CDR2 YYEEEE. The CDR3 runs 15 residues. V shed 0 bases and J shed 4 bases, with 11 bases lying between them. The full variable domain, its missing parts supplied by reference TRBV5-6 and TRBJ2-1, is DAGVTQSPTHLIKTRGQQVTLRCSPKSGHDTVSWYQQALGQGPQFIFQYYEEEERQRGNFPDRFSGHQFPNYSSELNVNALLLGDSALYLCASSLVGSPYNEQFFGPGTRLTVL.

This sequence joins TRBV6-4 and TRBJ2-1; D unresolved. CDR3 length: 14 residues. Germline CDR1 and CDR2: MRHNA and SNTAGT. The germline V and J ends were trimmed by 3 bases and 6 bases, with 12 bases remaining between them. The CDR3 coding sequence is TGTGCCAGCAGTGATTCTCCGCAGCTCAATGAGCAGTTCTTC. Protein: CASSDSPQLNEQFF.

V gene TRBV7-2 combines with J gene TRBJ2-7, with TRBD2 identical over 9 bases. V lost 2 bases, J lost 0 bases, and 5 bases stayed unmatched. Germline assignment: CDR1 SGHTA and CDR2 FQGNSA. There are 16 residues in the CDR3. The CDR3 nucleotides are TGTGCCAGCAGCTTATTTGGGACTAGCACCTCCTACGAGCAGTACTTC. It encodes CASSLFGTSTSYEQYF.

This clone was seen just once. This rearrangement joins TRBV7-3 to TRBJ2-3; D tentatively fits TRBD1 or TRBD2 (5 bases each). Trimming left V 0 bases short and J 2 bases short, with 9 bases between. This CDR3 has 15 amino acids. Germline V gives CDR1 SGHTA, CDR2 FQGTGA. This chain's CDR3 is CASSLTMGPTDTQYF. The DNA of the CDR3 is TGTGCCAGCAGCTTAACAATGGGACCCACAGATACGCAGTATTTT.

V usage is TRBV28 and J usage is TRBJ1-2; possible D gene TRBD1, 5 bases. This CDR3 is 14 amino acids long. Per the germline V gene, CDR1 is MDHEN and CDR2 is SYDVKM. V dropped 7 bases and J dropped 3 bases, with 15 bases sitting between them. The CDR3 DNA is TGTGCCAGCACCTTGGGGGGGACTTACTATGGCTACACCTTC. Amino acid sequence: CASTLGGTYYGYTF.

The chain combines TRBV2 with TRBJ1-4; no clear D. The CDR3 is 12 amino acids. Trimming shortened V by 7 bases and J by 4 bases, and 7 bases separated the two germline ends. Germline V gives CDR1 SNHLY, CDR2 FYNNEI. Written as DNA, the CDR3 is TGTGCCAGCAACCACGTTAATGAAAAACTGTTTTTT. Encoded protein: CASNHVNEKLFF.

This chain uses TRBV30 with TRBJ1-2; D not certain. The CDR3 length is 13 residues. Germline V gives CDR1 GTSNPN, CDR2 SVGIG (reference sequence). Trimming left V 2 bases short and J 10 bases short, with 17 bases between. The CDR3 reads CAWSISGSPIYTF. The CDR3, as DNA: TGTGCCTGGAGTATTTCCGGGTCTCCTATCTACACCTTC.

J is TRBJ1-2 and V is TRBV30; no definite D call. The CDR3 runs to 12 residues. The germline gives CDR1 GTSNPN, CDR2 SVGIG (reference sequence). V dropped 3 bases and J dropped 8 bases, with 13 bases sitting between them. The CDR3 sequence: CAWSVIERGYTF. CDR3 DNA sequence: TGTGCCTGGAGCGTAATCGAGAGAGGCTACACCTTC.

This clone was counted only a few times. The genes are TRBV7-9 and TRBJ1-4, with 7 nucleotides matching TRBD1. The CDR3 sequence is 13 residues long. Trimming took 6 bases from V and 6 from J; bases not matched to a gene: 4. Germline CDR1 is SEHNR and CDR2 is FQNEAQ (reference sequence). The CDR3 loop reads CASSYTGDEKLFF. CDR3 DNA sequence: TGTGCCAGCAGTTATACAGGGGATGAAAAACTGTTTTTT. The variable domain in full, with the rest retrieved from reference TRBV7-9 and TRBJ1-4, is DTGVSQNPRHKITKRGQNVTFRCDPISEHNRLYWYRQTLGQGPEFLTYFQNEAQLEKSRLLSDRFSAERPKGSFSTLEIQRTEQGDSAMYLCASSYTGDEKLFFGSGTQLSVL.

This clone has a handful of counts. This chain joins TRBV14 and TRBJ2-5, with unresolved D. The DNA matches TRBJ2-7 better at its end, which makes the J call doubtful. Germline V CDR1 and CDR2: SGHDN, FVKESK. This CDR3 is built from 12 residues. DNA of the CDR3: TGTGCCAGCAGCCCCCTGGGTTACGAGCAGTACTTC. Translation gives CASSPLGYEQYF.

V usage is TRBV5-4 and J usage is TRBJ2-7, with D perhaps matching TRBD1 or TRBD2 (5 bases each). The V end was cut by 4 bases, the J end by 2 bases, with 16 bases between. Germline CDR1 reads SGHNT; CDR2 reads YYREEE (reference sequence). The CDR3 is made up of 15 amino acids. In DNA, the CDR3 is TGTGCCAGCAGCAAAGACCGGGACGGAGCCTACGAGCAGTACTTC. Amino acid sequence: CASSKDRDGAYEQYF.

The rearrangement joins TRBV7-9 to TRBJ1-5, with D possibly being TRBD1 (6 bases). CDR1 and CDR2 (germline): SEHNR, FQNEAQ (reference sequence). V was shortened by 4 bases and J by 2 bases, with 18 bases between the two germline ends. The CDR3 length is 17 residues. The CDR3: CASSSNLRGIGNQPQHF. For the CDR3, the DNA is TGTGCCAGCAGCTCCAACTTGAGGGGGATTGGCAATCAGCCCCAGCATTTT.

This clone turned up a few times. The rearrangement joins TRBV6-6 to TRBJ2-5; tentative D call: TRBD1 (5 bases). CDR3 length: 13 amino acids. With 6 bases removed from V and 5 bases from J, the gap between germline ends came to 13 bases. The germline CDR1 and CDR2 sequences are MNHNY and SVGAGI (reference sequence). CDR3 region: CASRDTVPETQYF. In DNA form, the CDR3 reads TGTGCCAGCAGGGACACAGTTCCCGAGACCCAGTACTTC.

The chain uses TRBV5-6 and TRBJ1-1; the D is unclear. This CDR3 is 11 amino acids long. The V gene lost 3 bases and the J gene lost 4 bases, with 4 bases spanning the gap. The germline V gene has CDR1 SGHDT and CDR2 YYEEEE. This CDR3 reads CASSSFTEAFF. CDR3 in DNA: TGTGCCAGCAGCTCTTTCACTGAAGCTTTCTTT.